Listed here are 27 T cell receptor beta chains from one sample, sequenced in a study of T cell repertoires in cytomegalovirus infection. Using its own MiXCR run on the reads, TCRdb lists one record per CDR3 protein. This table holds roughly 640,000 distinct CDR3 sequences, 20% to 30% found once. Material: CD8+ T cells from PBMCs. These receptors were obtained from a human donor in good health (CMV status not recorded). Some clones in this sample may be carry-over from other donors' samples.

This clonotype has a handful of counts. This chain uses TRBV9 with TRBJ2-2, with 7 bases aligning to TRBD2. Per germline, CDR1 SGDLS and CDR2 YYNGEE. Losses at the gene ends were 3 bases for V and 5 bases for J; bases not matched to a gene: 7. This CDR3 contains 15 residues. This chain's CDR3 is CASSGGGVKTGELFF. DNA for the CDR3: TGTGCCAGCAGCGGGGGAGGGGTCAAGACCGGGGAGCTGTTTTTT.

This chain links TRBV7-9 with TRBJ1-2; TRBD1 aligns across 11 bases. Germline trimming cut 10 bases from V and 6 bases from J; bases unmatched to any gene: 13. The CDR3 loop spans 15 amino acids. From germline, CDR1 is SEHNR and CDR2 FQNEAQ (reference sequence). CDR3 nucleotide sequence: TGTGCCAACAGACGGACAGGGGGCGAGGGACATGGCTACACCTTC. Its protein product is CANRRTGGEGHGYTF.

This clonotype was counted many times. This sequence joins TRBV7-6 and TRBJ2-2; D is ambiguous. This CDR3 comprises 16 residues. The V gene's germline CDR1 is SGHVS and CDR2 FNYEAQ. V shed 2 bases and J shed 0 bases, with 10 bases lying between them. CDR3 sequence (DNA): TGTGCCAGCAGCTTAACAAAAGGACCGAACACCGGGGAGCTGTTTTTT. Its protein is CASSLTKGPNTGELFF.

Here the CDR3 DNA reads TGTGCCAGCAGCCAAGAAGAGGTAGCGGATCCTTCCTACAATGAGCAGTTCTTC. Residues: CASSQEEVADPSYNEQFF. The rearrangement uses TRBV4-2 and TRBJ2-1; possible D gene TRBD2, 6 bases. The germline V and J ends were trimmed by 0 bases and 1 base, with 16 bases remaining between them. CDR1 is LGHNA and CDR2 is YNFKEQ in the germline V gene. The CDR3 is 18 amino acids.

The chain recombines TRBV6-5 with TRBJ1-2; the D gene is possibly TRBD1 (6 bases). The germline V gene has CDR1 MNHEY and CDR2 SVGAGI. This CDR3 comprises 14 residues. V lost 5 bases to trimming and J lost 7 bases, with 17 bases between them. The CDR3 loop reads CASSDQGPWGGYTF. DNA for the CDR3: TGTGCCAGCAGTGATCAGGGGCCCTGGGGTGGCTACACCTTC.

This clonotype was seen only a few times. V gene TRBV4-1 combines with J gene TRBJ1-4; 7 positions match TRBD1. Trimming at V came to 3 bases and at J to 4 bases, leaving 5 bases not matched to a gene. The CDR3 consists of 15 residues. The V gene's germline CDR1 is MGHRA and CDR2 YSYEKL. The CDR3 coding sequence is TGCGCCAGCAGCCAGCCTGACAGGGTTAATGAAAAACTGTTTTTT. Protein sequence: CASSQPDRVNEKLFF.

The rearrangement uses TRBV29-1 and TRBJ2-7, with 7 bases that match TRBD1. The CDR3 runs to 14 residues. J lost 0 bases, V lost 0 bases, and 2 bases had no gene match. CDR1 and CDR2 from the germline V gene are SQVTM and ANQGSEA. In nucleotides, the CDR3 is TGCAGCGTTGAAGATGGGGACAGCTCCTACGAGCAGTACTTC. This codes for CSVEDGDSSYEQYF.

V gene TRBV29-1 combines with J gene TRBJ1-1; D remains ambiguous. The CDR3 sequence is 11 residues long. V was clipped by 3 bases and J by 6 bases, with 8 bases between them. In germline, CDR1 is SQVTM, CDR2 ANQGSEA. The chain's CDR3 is CSVDQDPEAFF. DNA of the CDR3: TGCAGCGTTGATCAAGACCCTGAAGCTTTCTTT. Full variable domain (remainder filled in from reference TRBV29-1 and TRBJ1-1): SAVISQKPSRDICQRGTSLTIQCQVDSQVTMMFWYRQQPGQSLTLIATANQGSEATYESGFVIDKFPISRPNLTFSTLTVSNMSPEDSSIYLCSVDQDPEAFFGQGTRLTVV.

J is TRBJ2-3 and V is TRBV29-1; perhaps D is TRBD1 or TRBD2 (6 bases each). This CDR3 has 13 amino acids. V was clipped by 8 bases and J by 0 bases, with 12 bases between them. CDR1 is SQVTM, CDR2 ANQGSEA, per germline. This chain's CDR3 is CSYTGTSTDTQYF. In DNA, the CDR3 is TGCAGCTACACAGGGACTAGCACAGATACGCAGTATTTT.

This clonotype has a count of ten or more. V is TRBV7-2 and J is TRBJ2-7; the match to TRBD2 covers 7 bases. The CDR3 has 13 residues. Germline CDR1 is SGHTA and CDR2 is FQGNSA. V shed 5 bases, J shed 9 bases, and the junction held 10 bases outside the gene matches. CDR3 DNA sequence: TGTGCCAGCAGCCACTTCGGGGGGAGGGGGCAGTACGTC. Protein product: CASSHFGGRGQYV.

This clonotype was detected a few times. In DNA, the CDR3 is TGTGCCATCAGCCCCGGAGCCGGGGTAGACGAAAAACTGTTTTTT. Translation: CAISPGAGVDEKLFF. This chain connects TRBV10-3 to TRBJ1-4; D not resolved. V lost 6 bases and J lost 8, with 19 bases in between. There are 15 residues in the CDR3. Per germline, CDR1 ENHRY and CDR2 SYGVKD.

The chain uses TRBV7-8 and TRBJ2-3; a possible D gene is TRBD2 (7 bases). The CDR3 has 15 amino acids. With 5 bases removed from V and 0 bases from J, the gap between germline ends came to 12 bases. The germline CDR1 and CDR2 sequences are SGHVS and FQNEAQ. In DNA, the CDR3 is TGTGCCAGCAGCGTCCGGGGGGCGAGCACAGATACGCAGTATTTT. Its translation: CASSVRGASTDTQYF.

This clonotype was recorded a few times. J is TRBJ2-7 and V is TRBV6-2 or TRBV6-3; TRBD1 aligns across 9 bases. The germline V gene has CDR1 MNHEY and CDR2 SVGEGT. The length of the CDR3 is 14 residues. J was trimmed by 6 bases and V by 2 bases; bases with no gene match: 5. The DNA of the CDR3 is TGTGCCAGCAGTTACAGGGACAGGGACTCCGAGCAGTACTTC. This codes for CASSYRDRDSEQYF.

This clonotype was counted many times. CDR3 DNA sequence: TGTGCCAGCTCCCATCTAGCGGATAGCACAGATACGCAGTATTTT. Protein product: CASSHLADSTDTQYF. The chain employs TRBV9 and TRBJ2-3, with TRBD2 matching over 7 bases. The J segment lost 0 bases and the V segment lost 7 bases, leaving 8 bases of the junction unmatched. CDR3 length equals 15 residues. Germline V CDR1 and CDR2: SGDLS, YYNGEE.

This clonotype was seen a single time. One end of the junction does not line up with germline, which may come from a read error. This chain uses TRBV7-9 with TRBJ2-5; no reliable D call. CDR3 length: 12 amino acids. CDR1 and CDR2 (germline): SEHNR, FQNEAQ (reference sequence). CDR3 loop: CVSSFEAETQYF. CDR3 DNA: TGTGTCAGCAGCTTTGAGGCCGAGACCCAGTACTTC.

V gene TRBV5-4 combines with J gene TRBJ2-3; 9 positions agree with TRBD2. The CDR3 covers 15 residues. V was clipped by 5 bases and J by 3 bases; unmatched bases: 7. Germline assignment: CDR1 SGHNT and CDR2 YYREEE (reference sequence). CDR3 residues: CASRAAGGRTDTQYF. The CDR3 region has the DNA TGTGCCAGCAGGGCCGCGGGGGGGCGGACAGATACGCAGTATTTT.

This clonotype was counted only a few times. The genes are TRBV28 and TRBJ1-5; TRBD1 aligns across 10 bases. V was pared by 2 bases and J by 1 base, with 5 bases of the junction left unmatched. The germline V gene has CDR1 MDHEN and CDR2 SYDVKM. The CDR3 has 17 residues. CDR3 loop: CASSLPGTGVSNQPQHF. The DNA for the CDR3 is TGTGCCAGCAGTTTACCCGGGACAGGGGTGAGCAATCAGCCCCAGCATTTT.

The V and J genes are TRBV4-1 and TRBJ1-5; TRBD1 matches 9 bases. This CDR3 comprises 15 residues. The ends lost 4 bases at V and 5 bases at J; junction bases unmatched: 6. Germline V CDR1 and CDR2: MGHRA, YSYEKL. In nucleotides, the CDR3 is TGCGCCAGCAGCCCTGCGGACAGGGGTTATCAGCCCCAGCATTTT. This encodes CASSPADRGYQPQHF.

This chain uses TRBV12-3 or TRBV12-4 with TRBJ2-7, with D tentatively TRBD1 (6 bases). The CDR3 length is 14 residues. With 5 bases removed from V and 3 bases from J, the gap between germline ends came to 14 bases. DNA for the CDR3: TGTGCCAGCAGTCCCATAAGGGGGAGCTACGAGCAGTACTTC. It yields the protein CASSPIRGSYEQYF.

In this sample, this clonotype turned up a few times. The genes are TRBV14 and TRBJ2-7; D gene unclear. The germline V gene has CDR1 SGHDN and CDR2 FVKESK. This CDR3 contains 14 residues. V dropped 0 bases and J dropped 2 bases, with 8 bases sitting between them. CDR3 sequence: CASSQDRPPYEQYV. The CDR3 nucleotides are TGTGCCAGCAGCCAAGACAGGCCACCCTACGAGCAGTACGTC.

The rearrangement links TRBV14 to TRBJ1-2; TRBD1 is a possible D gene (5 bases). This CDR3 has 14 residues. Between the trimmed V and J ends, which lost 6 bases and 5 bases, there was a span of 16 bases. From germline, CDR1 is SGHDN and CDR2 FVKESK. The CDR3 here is CASRPGPSHYGYTF. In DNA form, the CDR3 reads TGTGCCAGCAGGCCGGGACCGTCGCATTATGGCTACACCTTC.

The CDR3, as DNA: TGTGCCAGCAGCATTACGGGACAGGGGAGATACGAGCAGTACGTC. Encoded protein: CASSITGQGRYEQYV. This rearrangement joins TRBV11-1 to TRBJ2-7, with 10 bases that match TRBD1. V was clipped by 5 bases and J by 4 bases; unmatched bases: 8. The germline CDR1 and CDR2 sequences are SGHAT and FQDESV (reference sequence). This CDR3 region has 15 residues.

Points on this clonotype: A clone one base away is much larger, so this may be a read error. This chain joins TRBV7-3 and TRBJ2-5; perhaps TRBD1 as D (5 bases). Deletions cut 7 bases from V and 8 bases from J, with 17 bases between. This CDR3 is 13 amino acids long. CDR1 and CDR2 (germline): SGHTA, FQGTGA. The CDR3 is CASTNKSQGTQYF. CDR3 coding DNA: TGTGCCAGCACCAATAAGTCCCAGGGTACCCAGTACTTC.

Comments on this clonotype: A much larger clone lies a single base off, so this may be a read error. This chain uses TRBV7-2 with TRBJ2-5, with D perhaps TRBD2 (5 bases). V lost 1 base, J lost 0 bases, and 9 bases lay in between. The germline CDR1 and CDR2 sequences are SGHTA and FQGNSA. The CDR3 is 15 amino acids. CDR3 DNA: TGTGCCAGCAGCTTAGGAGGGAACAACCAAGAGACCCAGTACTTC. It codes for CASSLGGNNQETQYF.

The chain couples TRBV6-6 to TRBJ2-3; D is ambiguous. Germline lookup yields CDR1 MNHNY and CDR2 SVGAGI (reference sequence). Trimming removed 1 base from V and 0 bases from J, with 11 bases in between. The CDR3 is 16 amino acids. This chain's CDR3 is CASSYYLGPSTDTQYF. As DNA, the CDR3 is TGTGCCAGCAGTTACTATCTGGGCCCGAGCACAGATACGCAGTATTTT.

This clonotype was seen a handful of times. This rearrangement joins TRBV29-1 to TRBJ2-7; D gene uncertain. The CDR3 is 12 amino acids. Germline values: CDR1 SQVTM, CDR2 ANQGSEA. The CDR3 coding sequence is TGCAGCGTCGAAGACGGTGCCTACGAGCAGTACGTC. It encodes CSVEDGAYEQYV.

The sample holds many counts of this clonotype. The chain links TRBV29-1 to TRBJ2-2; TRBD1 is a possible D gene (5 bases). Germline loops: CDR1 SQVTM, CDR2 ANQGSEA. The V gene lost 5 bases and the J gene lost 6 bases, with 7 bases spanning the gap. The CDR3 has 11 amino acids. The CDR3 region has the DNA TGCAGCGTTTCGACAGCCGGGGAGCTGTTTTTT. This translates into CSVSTAGELFF.